The rows below give T cell receptor beta chains drawn from one sample of a study of control samples from healthy donors and cancer patients. The table came from immunoSEQ multiplex PCR; TCRdb's copy has only in-frame clones and leaves some out. The data contain 100,000 to 150,000 clones, approximately 90% of them singletons. The sample was blood. These receptors were taken from a woman in her fifties or sixties in good health. Each CDR3 is given with its conserved first and last residue. The D gene is left open where the match is weak. The size entry is marked missing in some rows and otherwise reads once, few, many or a size class.

V	size	J	D	CDR3	DNA
TRBV28	once	TRBJ1-3	-	CASSTVSGNTIYF	TGTGCCAGCAGCACAGTCTCTGGAAACACCATATATTTT
TRBV5-1	-	TRBJ2-7	-	CASSLGDSLRYEQYF	TGCGCCAGCAGCTTGGGAGACAGCCTACGTTACGAGCAGTACTTC
TRBV19	-	TRBJ1-2	-	CASNPRGRSDIGYTF	TGTGCCAGTAACCCAAGGGGACGTTCAGACATCGGCTACACCTTC
TRBV10-3	few	TRBJ1-2	-	CAIREQNRAGYGYTF	TGTGCCATCAGGGAGCAAAACAGGGCGGGCTATGGCTACACCTTC
TRBV7-9	-	TRBJ1-5	-	CASSLELGGSVNQPQHF	TGTGCCAGCAGCTTAGAGTTGGGGGGATCGGTCAATCAGCCCCAGCATTTT
TRBV28	-	TRBJ1-5	-	CASSLWRGTYSNQPQHF	TGTGCCAGCAGTTTATGGAGGGGTACCTATAGCAATCAGCCCCAGCATTTT
TRBV12-3/TRBV12-4	-	TRBJ2-7	-	CASSRGRPYEQYF	TGTGCCAGCAGCCGGGGCAGGCCCTACGAGCAGTACTTC
TRBV5-8	-	TRBJ2-7	-	CASSFGSYEQYF	TGTGCCAGCAGCTTTGGGTCCTACGAGCAGTACTTC
TRBV28	-	TRBJ2-7	-	CASRKAPGREQYF	TGTGCCAGCAGAAAAGCTCCAGGGAGGGAGCAGTACTTC
TRBV7-6	-	TRBJ2-1	TRBD2	CASSPGTIAYNEQFF	TGTGCCAGCAGCCCCGGGACTATCGCCTACAATGAGCAGTTCTTC
TRBV9	-	TRBJ1-1	TRBD1	CASSHTGGTEAFF	TGTGCCAGCAGTCATACAGGGGGCACTGAAGCTTTCTTT
TRBV27	-	TRBJ2-7	-	CASSRRGAHSYEQYF	TGTGCCAGCAGCCGTCGGGGGGCCCATTCCTACGAGCAGTACTTC
TRBV6-1	-	TRBJ2-1	TRBD1	CASSERGDRGINEQFF	TGTGCCAGCAGTGAAAGGGGGGACAGGGGGATCAATGAGCAGTTCTTC
TRBV6-5	-	TRBJ2-7	-	CASSLGPPPYYF	TGTGCCAGCAGTCTAGGACCTCCCCCGTATTACTTC
TRBV6-5	-	TRBJ2-1	TRBD1	CASSPIGTGNNEQFF	TGTGCCAGCAGTCCGATCGGGACAGGCAACAATGAGCAGTTCTTC
TRBV6-5	-	TRBJ1-1	-	CASKRGTSEAFF	TGTGCCAGCAAACGGGGGACCTCTGAAGCTTTCTTT
TRBV7-9	-	TRBJ2-3	-	CASSLDTGKQYF	TGTGCCAGCAGCTTAGATACAGGGAAGCAGTATTTT
TRBV5-1	once	TRBJ2-1	TRBD1	CASSSGQGALTVYNEQFF	TGCGCCAGCAGCTCGGGACAGGGGGCGCTTACTGTCTACAATGAGCAGTTCTTC
TRBV30	-	TRBJ1-1	-	CAWSVLYGLMNTEAFF	TGTGCCTGGAGTGTACTGTATGGGCTGATGAACACTGAAGCTTTCTTT
TRBV5-6	-	TRBJ1-1	-	CASSLLQNTEAFF	TGTGCCAGCAGCTTGTTACAGAACACTGAAGCTTTCTTT
TRBV2	once	TRBJ2-3	TRBD2	CASSLATSGGPSTDTQYF	TGTGCCAGCAGTCTCGCGACTAGCGGGGGACCCAGCACAGATACGCAGTATTTT
TRBV6-5	once	TRBJ1-2	-	CASSFGPGGYGYTF	TGTGCCAGCAGTTTTGGCCCTGGAGGCTATGGCTACACCTTC
TRBV5-1	-	TRBJ2-2	TRBD2	CASSFSGRDTGELFF	TGCGCCAGCAGCTTTAGCGGGAGGGACACCGGGGAGCTGTTTTTT
TRBV12-3/TRBV12-4	-	TRBJ2-1	TRBD1	CASSDRGGILF	TGTGCCAGCAGCGACAGGGGGGGTATCCTCTTC
TRBV6-5	-	TRBJ2-7	-	CASATDWRAYEQYF	TGTGCCAGCGCCACGGACTGGAGGGCCTACGAGCAGTACTTC
TRBV6-1	once	TRBJ1-4	-	CASSEAPTTNEKLFF	TGTGCCAGCAGTGAAGCGCCGACAACTAATGAAAAACTGTTTTTT
TRBV6-2/TRBV6-3	-	TRBJ2-2	TRBD1	CASSYQPKGAFSELFF	TGTGCCAGCAGTTACCAACCGAAGGGGGCGTTTTCGGAGCTGTTTTTT
TRBV20-1	-	TRBJ1-5	TRBD1	CSASGQGARGNQPQHF	TGCAGTGCTAGTGGACAGGGGGCTAGGGGCAATCAGCCCCAGCATTTT
TRBV19	-	TRBJ2-6	-	CASSIGQPNVLTF	TGTGCCAGTAGTATAGGGCAGCCTAACGTCCTGACTTTC
TRBV6-5	-	TRBJ2-7	-	CASSYSNRGEQYF	TGTGCCAGCAGTTACTCGAATAGGGGCGAGCAGTACTTC
TRBV6-1	-	TRBJ1-2	TRBD1	CASSETPGGNYGYTF	TGTGCCAGCAGTGAAACCCCAGGGGGTAACTATGGCTACACCTTC
TRBV11-2	-	TRBJ2-7	TRBD1	CASSLGPGQTSYEQYF	TGTGCCAGCAGCTTGGGTCCGGGACAGACTTCCTACGAGCAGTACTTC
TRBV5-1	-	TRBJ2-3	TRBD1	CASSPTGGADTQYF	TGCGCCAGCAGCCCGACAGGGGGGGCGGATACGCAGTATTTT
TRBV5-1	-	TRBJ2-2	TRBD1	CASSFPQGGELFF	TGCGCCAGCAGCTTCCCACAGGGGGGGGAGCTGTTTTTT
TRBV7-2	-	TRBJ1-5	-	CASSLASSGSGPQHF	TGTGCCAGCAGCTTAGCGTCTTCTGGCAGCGGGCCCCAGCATTTT
TRBV5-8	-	TRBJ1-3	-	CASRILSGNTIYF	TGTGCCAGCAGAATCCTATCTGGAAACACCATATATTTT
TRBV29-1	once	TRBJ2-7	-	CSVSPLISPNEQYF	TGCAGCGTTTCTCCCCTAATCTCGCCGAACGAGCAGTACTTC
TRBV14	-	TRBJ2-7	-	CASSPTMVGEQYF	TGTGCCAGCAGCCCTACTATGGTCGGCGAGCAGTACTTC
TRBV2	-	TRBJ1-2	-	CASSYQKIGYTF	TGTGCCAGCAGTTACCAGAAAATTGGCTACACCTTC
TRBV7-9	few	TRBJ2-5	TRBD2	CASSLVTGGPRETQYF	TGTGCCAGCAGCTTAGTTACGGGAGGGCCGCGAGAGACCCAGTACTTC
TRBV12-3/TRBV12-4	-	TRBJ1-4	-	CASSLALKLTLFF	TGTGCCAGCAGTTTAGCGCTAAAGCTGACACTGTTTTTT
TRBV15	-	TRBJ1-2	-	CATSREWGGSRYGYTF	TGTGCCACCAGCAGAGAGTGGGGGGGCAGCAGGTATGGCTACACCTTC
TRBV11-2	-	TRBJ2-2	TRBD2	CASSLALASGAGELFF	TGTGCCAGCAGCTTAGCTCTAGCTAGCGGGGCCGGGGAGCTGTTTTTT
TRBV24-1	-	TRBJ2-3	-	CATAGGKQNTDTQYF	TGTGCCACCGCAGGAGGGAAACAGAACACAGATACGCAGTATTTT
TRBV7-9	-	TRBJ2-5	-	CASSRSEDSETQYF	TGTGCCAGCAGCCGTTCCGAGGACTCCGAGACCCAGTACTTC
TRBV19	-	TRBJ2-2	TRBD1	CASSIGQGPNTGELFF	TGTGCCAGTAGTATAGGACAGGGCCCGAACACCGGGGAGCTGTTTTTT
TRBV12-3/TRBV12-4	-	TRBJ1-1	TRBD1	CASSLDRATEAFF	TGTGCCAGCAGCCTTGACAGGGCGACTGAAGCTTTCTTT